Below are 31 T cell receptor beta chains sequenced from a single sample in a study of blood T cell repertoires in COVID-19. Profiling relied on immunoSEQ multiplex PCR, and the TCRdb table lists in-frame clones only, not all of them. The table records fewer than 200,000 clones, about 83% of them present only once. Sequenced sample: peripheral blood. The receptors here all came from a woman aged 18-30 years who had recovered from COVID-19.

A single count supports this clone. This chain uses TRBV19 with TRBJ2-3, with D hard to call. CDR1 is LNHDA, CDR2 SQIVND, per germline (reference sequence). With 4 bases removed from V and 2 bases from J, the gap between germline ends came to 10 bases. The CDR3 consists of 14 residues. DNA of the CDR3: TGTGCCAGTAGTAGCGGCCCATACACAGATACGCAGTATTTT. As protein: CASSSGPYTDTQYF.

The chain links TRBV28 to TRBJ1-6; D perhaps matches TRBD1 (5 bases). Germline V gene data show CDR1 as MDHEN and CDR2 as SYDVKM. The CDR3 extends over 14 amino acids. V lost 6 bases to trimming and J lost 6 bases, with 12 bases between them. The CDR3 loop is CASRFRVRNSPLHF. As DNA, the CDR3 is TGTGCCAGCAGGTTCAGGGTACGTAATTCACCCCTCCACTTT.

The CDR3 reads CASSWTQGVSGANVLTF. CDR3 DNA sequence: TGTGCCAGCAGTTGGACACAGGGGGTTAGTGGGGCCAACGTCCTGACTTTC. This chain joins TRBV6-2 or TRBV6-3 and TRBJ2-6, with 8 bases fitting TRBD1. V gave up 4 bases and J gave up 3 bases; unmatched junction bases: 8. CDR1 and CDR2 (germline): MNHEY, SVGEGT. The length of the CDR3 is 17 residues.

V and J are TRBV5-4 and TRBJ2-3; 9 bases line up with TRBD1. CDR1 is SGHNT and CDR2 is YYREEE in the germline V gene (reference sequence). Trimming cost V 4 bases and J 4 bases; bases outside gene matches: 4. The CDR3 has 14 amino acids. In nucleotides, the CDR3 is TGTGCCAGCAGCGAACAGGGGGCCCCAGATACGCAGTATTTT. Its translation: CASSEQGAPDTQYF.

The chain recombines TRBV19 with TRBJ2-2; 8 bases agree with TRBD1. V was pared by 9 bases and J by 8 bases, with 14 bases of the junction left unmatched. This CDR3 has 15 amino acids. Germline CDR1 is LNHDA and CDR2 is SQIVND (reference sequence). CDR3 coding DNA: TGTGCCAGCCACCCCAGGGGGCCTGCTGTTGGGGAGCTGTTTTTT. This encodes CASHPRGPAVGELFF. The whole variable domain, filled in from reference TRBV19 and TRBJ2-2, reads DGGITQSPKYLFRKEGQNVTLSCEQNLNHDAMYWYRQDPGQGLRLIYYSQIVNDFQKGDIAEGYSVSREKKESFPLTVTSAQKNPTAFYLCASHPRGPAVGELFFGEGSRLTVL.

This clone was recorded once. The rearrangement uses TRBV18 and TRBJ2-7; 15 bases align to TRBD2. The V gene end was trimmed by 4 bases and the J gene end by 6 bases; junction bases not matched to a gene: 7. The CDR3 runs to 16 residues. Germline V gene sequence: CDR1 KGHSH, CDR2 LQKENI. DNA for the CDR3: TGTGCCAGCTCACAGGGGACTAGCGGGAGGCAGGGCGAGCAGTACGTC. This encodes CASSQGTSGRQGEQYV.

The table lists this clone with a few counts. The DNA for the CDR3 is TGTGCCAGCAACCGGCCCCACAGGGGGCCCTACGAGCAGTACTTC. Its protein is CASNRPHRGPYEQYF. This chain uses TRBV6-5 with TRBJ2-7; 9 nucleotides agree with TRBD1. This CDR3 is built from 15 residues. Germline CDR1 is MNHEY and CDR2 is SVGAGI. With 7 bases clipped from V and 2 bases from J, the junction kept 9 bases outside the gene matches.

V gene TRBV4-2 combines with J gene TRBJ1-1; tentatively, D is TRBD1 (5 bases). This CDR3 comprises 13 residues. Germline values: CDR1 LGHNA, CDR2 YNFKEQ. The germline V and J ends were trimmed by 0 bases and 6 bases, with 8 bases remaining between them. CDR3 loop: CASSQEQGSEAFF. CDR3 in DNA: TGTGCCAGCAGCCAAGAGCAGGGATCTGAAGCTTTCTTT.

In DNA, the CDR3 is TGTGCCAGCACCTATGCAAAATCACAGGAATATAGCACAGATACGCAGTATTTT. Translated: CASTYAKSQEYSTDTQYF. The chain recombines TRBV27 with TRBJ2-3; D possibly corresponds to TRBD1 (5 bases). Between the trimmed V and J ends, which lost 7 bases and 0 bases, there was a span of 23 bases. The CDR3 covers 18 residues. The germline V gene encodes CDR1 MNHEY and CDR2 SMNVEV (reference sequence).

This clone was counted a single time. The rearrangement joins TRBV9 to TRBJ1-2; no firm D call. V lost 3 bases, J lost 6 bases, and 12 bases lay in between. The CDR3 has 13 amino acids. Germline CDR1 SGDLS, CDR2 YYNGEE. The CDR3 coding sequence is TGTGCCAGCAGCGACGAGACACGACATGGCTACACCTTC. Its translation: CASSDETRHGYTF.

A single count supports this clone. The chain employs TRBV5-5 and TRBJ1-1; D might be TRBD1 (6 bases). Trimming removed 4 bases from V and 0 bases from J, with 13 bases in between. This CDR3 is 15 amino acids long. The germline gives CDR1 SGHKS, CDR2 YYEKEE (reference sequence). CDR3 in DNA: TGTGCCAGCAGCATAGTACAGGGAATGAACACTGAAGCTTTCTTT. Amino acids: CASSIVQGMNTEAFF.

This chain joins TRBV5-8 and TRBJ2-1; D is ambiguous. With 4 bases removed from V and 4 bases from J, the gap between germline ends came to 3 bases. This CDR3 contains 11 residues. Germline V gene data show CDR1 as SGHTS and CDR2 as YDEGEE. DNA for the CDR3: TGTGCCAGCAGCCATTACAATGAGCAGTTCTTC. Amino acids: CASSHYNEQFF.

The CDR3, as DNA: TGTGCCAGCAGCCCATCACCGGGACAGGGAGTAAACTATGGCTACACCTTC. The encoded protein is CASSPSPGQGVNYGYTF. The chain is built from TRBV11-2 and TRBJ1-2; 9 nucleotides agree with TRBD1. Germline values: CDR1 SGHAT, CDR2 FQNNGV. The CDR3 totals 17 residues. The V segment lost 5 bases and the J segment 2 bases; nucleotides outside the gene matches: 12.

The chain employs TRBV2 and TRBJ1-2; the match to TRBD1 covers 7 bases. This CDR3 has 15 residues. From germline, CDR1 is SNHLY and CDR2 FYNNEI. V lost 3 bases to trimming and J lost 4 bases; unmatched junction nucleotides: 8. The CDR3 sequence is CASSEGQGVTYGYTF. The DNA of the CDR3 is TGTGCCAGCAGTGAGGGGCAGGGGGTAACCTATGGCTACACCTTC.

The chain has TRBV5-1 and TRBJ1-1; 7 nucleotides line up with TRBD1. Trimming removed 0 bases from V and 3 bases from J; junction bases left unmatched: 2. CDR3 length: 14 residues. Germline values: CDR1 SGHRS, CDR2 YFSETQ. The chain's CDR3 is CASSLGDSYTEAFF. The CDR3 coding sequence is TGCGCCAGCAGCTTGGGGGACAGCTACACTGAAGCTTTCTTT. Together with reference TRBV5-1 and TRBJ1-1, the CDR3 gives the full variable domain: KAGVTQTPRYLIKTRGQQVTLSCSPISGHRSVSWYQQTPGQGLQFLFEYFSETQRNKGNFPGRFSGRQFSNSRSEMNVSTLELGDSALYLCASSLGDSYTEAFFGQGTRLTVV.

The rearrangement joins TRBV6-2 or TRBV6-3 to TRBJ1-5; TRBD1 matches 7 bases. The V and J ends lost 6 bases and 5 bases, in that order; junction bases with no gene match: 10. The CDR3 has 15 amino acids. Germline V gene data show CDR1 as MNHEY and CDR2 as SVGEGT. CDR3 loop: CASSPGTVDYQPQHF. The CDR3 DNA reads TGTGCCAGCAGCCCAGGGACAGTGGATTATCAGCCCCAGCATTTT.

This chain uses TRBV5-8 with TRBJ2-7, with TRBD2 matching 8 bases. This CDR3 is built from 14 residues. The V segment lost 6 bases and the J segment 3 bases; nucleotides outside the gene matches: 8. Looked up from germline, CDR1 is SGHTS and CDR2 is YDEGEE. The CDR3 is CASTPREGVYEQYV. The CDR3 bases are TGTGCCAGCACCCCTCGGGAGGGGGTCTACGAGCAGTACGTC.

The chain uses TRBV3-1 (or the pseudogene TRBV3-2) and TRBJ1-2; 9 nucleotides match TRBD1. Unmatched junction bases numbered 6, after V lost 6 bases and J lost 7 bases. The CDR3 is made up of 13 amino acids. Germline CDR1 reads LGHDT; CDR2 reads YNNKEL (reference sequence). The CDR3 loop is CASSPQGAGGYTF. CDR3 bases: TGTGCCAGCAGTCCACAGGGGGCGGGTGGCTACACCTTC.

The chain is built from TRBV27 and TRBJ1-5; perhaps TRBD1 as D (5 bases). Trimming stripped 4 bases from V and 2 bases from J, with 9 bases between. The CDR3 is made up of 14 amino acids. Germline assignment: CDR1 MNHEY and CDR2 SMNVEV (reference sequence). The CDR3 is CASSWQGGNQPQHF. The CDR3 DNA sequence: TGTGCCAGCAGTTGGCAGGGTGGCAATCAGCCCCAGCATTTT.

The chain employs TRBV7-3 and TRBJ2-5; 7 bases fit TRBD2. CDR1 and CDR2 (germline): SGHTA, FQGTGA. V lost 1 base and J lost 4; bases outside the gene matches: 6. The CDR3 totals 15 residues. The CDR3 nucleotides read TGTGCCAGCAGCTTAAGGGCGGCTAGCGGAGAGACCCAGTACTTC. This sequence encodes CASSLRAASGETQYF.

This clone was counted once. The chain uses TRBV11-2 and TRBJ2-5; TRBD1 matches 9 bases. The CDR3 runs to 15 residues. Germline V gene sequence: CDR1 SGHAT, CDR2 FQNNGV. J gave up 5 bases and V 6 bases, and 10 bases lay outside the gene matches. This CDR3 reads CASRSWDRVRETQYF. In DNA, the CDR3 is TGTGCCAGCAGGTCTTGGGACAGGGTGCGGGAGACCCAGTACTTC.

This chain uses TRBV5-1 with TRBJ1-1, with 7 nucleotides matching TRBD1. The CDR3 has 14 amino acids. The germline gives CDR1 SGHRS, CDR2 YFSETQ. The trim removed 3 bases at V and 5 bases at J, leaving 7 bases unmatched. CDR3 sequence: CASSSSGGQTEAFF. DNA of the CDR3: TGCGCCAGCAGCTCGTCAGGGGGGCAAACTGAAGCTTTCTTT.

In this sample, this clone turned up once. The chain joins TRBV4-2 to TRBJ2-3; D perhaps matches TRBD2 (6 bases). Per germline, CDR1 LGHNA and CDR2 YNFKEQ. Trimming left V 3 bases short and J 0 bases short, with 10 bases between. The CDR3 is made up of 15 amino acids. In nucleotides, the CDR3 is TGTGCCAGCAGCCAGTCCGGGACTAGCACAGATACGCAGTATTTT. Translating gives CASSQSGTSTDTQYF.

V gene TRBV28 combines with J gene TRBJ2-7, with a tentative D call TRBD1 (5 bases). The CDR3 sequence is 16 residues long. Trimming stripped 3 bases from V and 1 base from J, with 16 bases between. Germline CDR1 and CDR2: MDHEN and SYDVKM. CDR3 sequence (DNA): TGTGCCAGCAGTTTCCTACCCTTCCAGGGTTCCTACGAGCAGTACTTC. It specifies CASSFLPFQGSYEQYF.

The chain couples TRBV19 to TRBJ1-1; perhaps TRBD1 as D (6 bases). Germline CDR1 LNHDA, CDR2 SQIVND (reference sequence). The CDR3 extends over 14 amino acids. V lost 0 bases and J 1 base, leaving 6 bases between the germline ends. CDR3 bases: TGTGCCAGTAGTATAGACAGGGGGAACACTGAAGCTTTCTTT. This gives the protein CASSIDRGNTEAFF.

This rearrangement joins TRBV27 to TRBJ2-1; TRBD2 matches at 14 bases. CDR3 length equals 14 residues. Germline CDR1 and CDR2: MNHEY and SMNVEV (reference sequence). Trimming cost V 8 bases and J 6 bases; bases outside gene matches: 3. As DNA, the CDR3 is TGTGCCAGCCGAGGGACTAGCGGGGGCAATGAGCAGTTCTTC. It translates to CASRGTSGGNEQFF.

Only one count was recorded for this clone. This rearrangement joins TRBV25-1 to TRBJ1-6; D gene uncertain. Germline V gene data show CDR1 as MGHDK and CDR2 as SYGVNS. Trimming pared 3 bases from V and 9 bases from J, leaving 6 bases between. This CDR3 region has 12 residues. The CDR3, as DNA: TGTGCCAGCAGTGATACGGGTTCACCCCTCCACTTT. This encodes CASSDTGSPLHF.

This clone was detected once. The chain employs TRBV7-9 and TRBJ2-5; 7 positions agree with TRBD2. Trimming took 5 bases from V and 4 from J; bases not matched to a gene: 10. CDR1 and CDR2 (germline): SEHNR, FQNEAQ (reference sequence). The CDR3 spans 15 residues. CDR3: CASSPWGGGGETQYF. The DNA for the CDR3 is TGTGCCAGCAGCCCCTGGGGGGGTGGGGGAGAGACCCAGTACTTC.

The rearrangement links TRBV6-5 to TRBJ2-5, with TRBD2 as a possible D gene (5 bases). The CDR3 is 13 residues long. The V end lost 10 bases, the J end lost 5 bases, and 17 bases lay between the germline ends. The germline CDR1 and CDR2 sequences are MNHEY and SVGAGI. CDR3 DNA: TGTGCCATCGCAGGTTTCAGAGGGGAGACCCAGTACTTC. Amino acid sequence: CAIAGFRGETQYF.

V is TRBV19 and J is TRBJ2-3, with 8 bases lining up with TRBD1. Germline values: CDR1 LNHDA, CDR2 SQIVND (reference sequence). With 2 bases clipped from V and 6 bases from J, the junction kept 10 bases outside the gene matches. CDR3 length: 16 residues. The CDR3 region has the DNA TGTGCCAGTAGTATAAACGGCAGGGGGCCGGGTGATACGCAGTATTTT. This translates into CASSINGRGPGDTQYF.

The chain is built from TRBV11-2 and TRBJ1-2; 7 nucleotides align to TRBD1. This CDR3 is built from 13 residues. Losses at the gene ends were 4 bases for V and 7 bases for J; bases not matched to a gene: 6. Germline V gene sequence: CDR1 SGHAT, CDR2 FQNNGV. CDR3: CASSSGTAVGYTF. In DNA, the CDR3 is TGTGCCAGCAGCTCCGGGACAGCGGTTGGCTACACCTTC.